Following are 18 T cell receptor beta chains from one sample sequenced in a study of blood T cell repertoires in COVID-19. Profiled with immunoSEQ multiplex PCR; TCRdb holds only in-frame clones, not every one. The sample records approximately 300,000 clones, just under 90% being singletons. Sequenced: peripheral blood. Every receptor here comes from a woman in her 30s with COVID-19, enrolled during active disease.

The table lists this clone with a few counts. The rearrangement links TRBV6-5 to TRBJ2-7; D might be TRBD1 (6 bases). Germline V CDR1 and CDR2: MNHEY, SVGAGI. There are 14 residues in the CDR3. V was trimmed by 6 bases and J by 0 bases, leaving 12 bases between them. CDR3 amino acids: CASRKRDNSYEQYF. The CDR3, as DNA: TGTGCCAGCAGAAAGAGGGACAACTCCTACGAGCAGTACTTC.

The V gene is TRBV7-8, the J gene TRBJ2-3; D remains ambiguous. The ends were cut back, 2 bases at V and 6 bases at J, with 15 bases in the middle. CDR3 length: 15 amino acids. CDR1 is SGHVS and CDR2 is FQNEAQ in the germline V gene. The CDR3 coding sequence is TGTGCCAGCAGCTTAATGGTCGGAGTTACCGATACGCAGTATTTT. Translation gives CASSLMVGVTDTQYF.

This chain links TRBV15 with TRBJ1-4; 8 bases align to TRBD1. J lost 7 bases, V lost 1 base, and 11 bases had no gene match. This CDR3 is 17 amino acids long. Per germline, CDR1 LNHNV and CDR2 YYDKDF (reference sequence). Here the CDR3 reads CATSRAQGEPESEKLFF. Here the CDR3 DNA reads TGTGCCACCAGCAGAGCACAGGGGGAACCCGAAAGTGAAAAACTGTTTTTT.

The chain has TRBV18 and TRBJ2-1, with 10 bases identical to TRBD2. Germline V CDR1 and CDR2: KGHSH, LQKENI. V was pared by 1 base and J by 0 bases, with 12 bases of the junction left unmatched. This CDR3 has 20 residues. Here the CDR3 reads CASSPQGSSGGFSSYNEQFF. DNA for the CDR3: TGTGCCAGCTCACCACAGGGGTCTAGCGGGGGTTTTAGCTCCTACAATGAGCAGTTCTTC.

This clone was observed a single time. The rearrangement joins TRBV30 to TRBJ2-7, with D unresolved. The germline V gene encodes CDR1 GTSNPN and CDR2 SVGIG (reference sequence). The V end lost 3 bases, the J end lost 2 bases, and 8 bases lay between the germline ends. The CDR3 is made up of 12 amino acids. The CDR3 nucleotides are TGTGCCTGGAGACCGAGTGCCTACGAGCAGTACTTC. Residues: CAWRPSAYEQYF.

This chain joins TRBV30 and TRBJ2-7; the D gene is possibly TRBD2 (5 bases). The CDR3 covers 13 residues. V was cut by 1 base and J by 4 bases, with 11 bases left in between. Germline CDR1 and CDR2: GTSNPN and SVGIG (reference sequence). This chain's CDR3 is CAWSGGWAYEQYF. CDR3 DNA sequence: TGTGCCTGGAGTGGAGGGTGGGCTTACGAGCAGTACTTC.

The rearrangement uses TRBV7-9 and TRBJ1-5; TRBD1 is a possible D gene (6 bases). Germline V gene sequence: CDR1 SEHNR, CDR2 FQNEAQ (reference sequence). The CDR3 is 13 residues long. V was shortened by 8 bases and J by 4 bases, with 12 bases between the two germline ends. CDR3 in DNA: TGTGCCAGCGAGACAGGACCTAATCAGCCCCAGCATTTT. It is translated as CASETGPNQPQHF.

This chain links TRBV7-2 with TRBJ1-1, with TRBD1 identical over 10 bases. The junction had 4 bases not matched to a gene; V was cut back by 5 bases and J by 4 bases. Looked up from germline, CDR1 is SGHTA and CDR2 is FQGNSA. CDR3 length equals 14 residues. The CDR3 DNA follows: TGTGCCAGCAGCCCGGGACAGGGGATCACTGAAGCTTTCTTT. It codes for CASSPGQGITEAFF. Full variable domain (rest looked up from reference TRBV7-2 and TRBJ1-1): GAGVSQSPSNKVTEKGKDVELRCDPISGHTALYWYRQSLGQGLEFLIYFQGNSAPDKSGLPSDRFSAERTGGSVSTLTIQRTQQEDSAVYLCASSPGQGITEAFFGQGTRLTVV.

This chain links TRBV4-1 with TRBJ2-1, with 8 bases identical to TRBD2. The CDR3 length is 15 residues. With 2 bases clipped from V and 5 bases from J, the junction kept 5 bases outside the gene matches. Germline V CDR1 and CDR2: MGHRA, YSYEKL. The CDR3 nucleotides read TGCGCCAGCAGCCAATGGGAGCGGGGGAACAATGAGCAGTTCTTC. Residues: CASSQWERGNNEQFF.

V and J are TRBV19 and TRBJ2-1; no reliable D call. The CDR3 runs 14 residues. From germline, CDR1 is LNHDA and CDR2 SQIVND (reference sequence). The germline V and J ends were trimmed by 6 bases and 3 bases, with 12 bases remaining between them. For the CDR3, the DNA is TGTGCCAGTAGCCCAACTCACCTCTACAATGAGCAGTTCTTC. Its translation: CASSPTHLYNEQFF.

This clone came up once. CDR3: CASSFLQGARGNTIYF. CDR3 coding DNA: TGTGCCAGCAGCTTCCTTCAGGGGGCGCGAGGAAACACCATATATTTT. The chain joins TRBV7-8 to TRBJ1-3, with TRBD1 matching over 8 bases. CDR1 is SGHVS and CDR2 is FQNEAQ in the germline V gene. This CDR3 region has 16 residues. After removal of 3 bases from V and 4 bases from J, the junction contained 8 bases not matched to a gene.

The chain combines TRBV6-5 with TRBJ1-3, with TRBD1 as a possible D gene (5 bases). V lost 0 bases to trimming and J lost 1 base, with 7 bases between them. The V gene's germline CDR1 is MNHEY and CDR2 SVGAGI. The CDR3 has 15 amino acids. The CDR3, as DNA: TGTGCCAGCAGTTACTCGTCAGGGTCTGGAAACACCATATATTTT. It is translated as CASSYSSGSGNTIYF.

V gene TRBV5-6 combines with J gene TRBJ1-2; D ambiguous. Per the germline V gene, CDR1 is SGHDT and CDR2 is YYEEEE. V was pared by 0 bases and J by 6 bases, with 9 bases between. CDR3 length: 13 amino acids. CDR3 protein: CASSLGRRDGYTF. Written as DNA, the CDR3 is TGTGCCAGCAGCTTGGGACGGAGGGATGGCTACACCTTC.

A few counts support this clone. V usage is TRBV2 and J usage is TRBJ1-5; 7 bases fit TRBD1. CDR1 SNHLY and CDR2 FYNNEI come from the germline V gene. This CDR3 contains 14 residues. The V segment lost 7 bases and the J segment 2 bases; nucleotides outside the gene matches: 5. The chain's CDR3 is CASTQTGGNQPQHF. The CDR3 DNA is TGTGCCAGCACCCAAACAGGGGGCAATCAGCCCCAGCATTTT.

The chain is built from TRBV19 and TRBJ1-5; 8 positions match TRBD1. Germline CDR1 and CDR2: LNHDA and SQIVND (reference sequence). With V trimmed by 6 bases and J by 6 bases, 10 bases remained unmatched. This CDR3 contains 15 residues. CDR3 DNA sequence: TGTGCCAGTAGGCCCGCCGGGACAGGTCGTCAGCCCCAGCATTTT. Translated: CASRPAGTGRQPQHF.

This chain connects TRBV4-2 to TRBJ2-7, with D maybe TRBD1 (5 bases). Germline V CDR1 and CDR2: LGHNA, YNFKEQ. This CDR3 has 12 residues. Trimming shortened V by 1 base and J by 6 bases, and 7 bases separated the two germline ends. The chain's CDR3 is CASSQAGCEQYV. The CDR3 DNA reads as TGTGCCAGCAGCCAAGCAGGGTGCGAGCAGTACGTC.

The chain employs TRBV19 and TRBJ1-1; D is ambiguous. Trimming cost V 3 bases and J 6 bases, with 20 bases left between them. Germline V gene sequence: CDR1 LNHDA, CDR2 SQIVND (reference sequence). The CDR3 is 16 residues long. In nucleotides, the CDR3 is TGTGCCAGTAGTATTAGGTACAGCAATAGTGTCCCTGAAGCTTTCTTT. This encodes CASSIRYSNSVPEAFF.

The chain uses TRBV5-1 and TRBJ2-2, with a possible D match to TRBD1 (6 bases). V was shortened by 0 bases and J by 4 bases, with 13 bases between the two germline ends. Germline assignment: CDR1 SGHRS and CDR2 YFSETQ. The length of the CDR3 is 16 residues. The CDR3 DNA reads as TGCGCCAGCAGCTTGGAGTGGGGGCCGGGCACCGGGGAGCTGTTTTTT. Its protein product is CASSLEWGPGTGELFF.